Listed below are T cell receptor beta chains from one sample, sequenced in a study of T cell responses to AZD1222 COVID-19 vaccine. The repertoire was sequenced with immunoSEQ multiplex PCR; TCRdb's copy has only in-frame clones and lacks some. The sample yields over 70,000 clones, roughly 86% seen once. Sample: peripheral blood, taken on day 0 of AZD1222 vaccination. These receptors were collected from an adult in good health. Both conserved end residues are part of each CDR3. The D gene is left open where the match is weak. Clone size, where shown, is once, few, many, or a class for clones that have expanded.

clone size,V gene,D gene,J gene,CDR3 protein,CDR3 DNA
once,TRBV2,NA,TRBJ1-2,CASSDGGGYGYTF,TGTGCCAGCAGTGATGGCGGGGGCTATGGCTACACCTTC
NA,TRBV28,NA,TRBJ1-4,CASSGTAVPLFF,TGTGCCAGCAGTGGGACGGCCGTCCCTCTGTTTTTT
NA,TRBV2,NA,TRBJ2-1,CASSVRQINEQFF,TGTGCCAGCAGTGTTCGACAGATCAATGAGCAGTTCTTC
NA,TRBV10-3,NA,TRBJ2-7,CAISSGTKYEQYF,TGTGCCATCAGTAGTGGGACCAAATACGAGCAGTACTTC
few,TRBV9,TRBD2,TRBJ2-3,CASSANRGAGGTDTQYF,TGTGCCAGCAGCGCCAACCGTGGAGCGGGAGGGACAGATACGCAGTATTTT
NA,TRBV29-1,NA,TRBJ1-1,CSVDGGSVTEAFF,TGCAGCGTTGACGGGGGTAGCGTCACTGAAGCTTTCTTT
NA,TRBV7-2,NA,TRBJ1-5,CASSLGRAGNQPQHF,TGTGCCAGCAGCTTAGGCAGGGCCGGCAATCAGCCCCAGCATTTT
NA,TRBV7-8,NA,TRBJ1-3,CASSLASSPFRSGNTIYF,TGTGCCAGCAGCTTAGCCTCTTCCCCGTTCCGCTCTGGAAACACCATATATTTT
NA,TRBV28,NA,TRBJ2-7,CASSWTGSSYEQYF,TGTGCCAGCAGTTGGACTGGAAGCTCCTACGAGCAGTACTTC
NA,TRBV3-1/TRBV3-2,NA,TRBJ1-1,CASSLSQGPNTEAFF,TGTGCCAGCAGTCTTTCTCAGGGACCAAACACTGAAGCTTTCTTT
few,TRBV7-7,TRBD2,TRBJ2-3,CASSPRTSSPDTQYF,TGTGCTAGCAGCCCCAGGACTAGTAGCCCCGATACGCAGTATTTT
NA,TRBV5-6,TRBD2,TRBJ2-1,CASSPEGLSGRAWEQFF,TGTGCCAGCAGCCCAGAGGGCCTCAGCGGGAGGGCCTGGGAGCAGTTCTTC
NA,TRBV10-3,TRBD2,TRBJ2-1,CAISEGWQRGYNEQFF,TGTGCCATCAGTGAGGGTTGGCAGCGGGGATACAATGAGCAGTTCTTC
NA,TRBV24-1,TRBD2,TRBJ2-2,CATSDPSGSGGELFF,TGTGCCACCAGTGATCCCAGCGGGAGCGGCGGGGAGCTGTTTTTT
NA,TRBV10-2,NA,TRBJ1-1,CASSESAAEAFF,TGCGCCAGCAGTGAGTCGGCAGCTGAAGCTTTCTTT
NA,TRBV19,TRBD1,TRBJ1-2,CASSIRTGIAYTF,TGTGCCAGTAGTATTCGGACAGGAATTGCCTACACCTTC
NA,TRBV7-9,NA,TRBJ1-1,CASSRTAEAFF,TGTGCCAGCAGCCGGACTGCGGAAGCTTTCTTT
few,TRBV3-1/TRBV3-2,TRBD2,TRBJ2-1,CASSSRTSGSRNEQFF,TGTGCCAGCAGCTCCCGGACTAGCGGGAGTAGGAATGAGCAGTTCTTC
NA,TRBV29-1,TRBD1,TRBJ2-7,CSPTGTGTSYEQYF,TGCAGCCCAACCGGGACAGGGACTTCTTACGAGCAGTACTTC
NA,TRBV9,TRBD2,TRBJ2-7,CASSVEPTSGSEQYF,TGTGCCAGCAGCGTAGAGCCGACTAGCGGGAGCGAGCAGTACTTC
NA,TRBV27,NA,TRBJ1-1,CASSLQGKKTEAFF,TGTGCCAGCAGTTTACAGGGTAAGAAAACTGAAGCTTTCTTT
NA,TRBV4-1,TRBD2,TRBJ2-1,CASSQTLGGNEQFF,TGCGCCAGCAGCCAGACCTTGGGGGGGAATGAGCAGTTCTTC
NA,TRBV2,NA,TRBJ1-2,CASSESTGFYGYTF,TGTGCCAGCAGTGAATCGACAGGATTCTATGGCTACACCTTC
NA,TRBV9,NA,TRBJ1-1,CASSVAQNTEAFF,TGTGCCAGCAGCGTAGCACAGAACACTGAAGCTTTCTTT
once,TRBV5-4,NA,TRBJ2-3,CASSRGLWSSTDTQYF,TGTGCCAGCAGCCGAGGACTTTGGTCTAGCACAGATACGCAGTATTTT
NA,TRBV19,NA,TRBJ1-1,CASSGTGMGPTEAFF,TGTGCCAGTAGTGGCACAGGAATGGGCCCAACTGAAGCTTTCTTT
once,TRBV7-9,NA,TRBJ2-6,CASSSPRLGANVLTF,TGTGCCAGCAGCTCCCCTCGTCTGGGGGCCAACGTCCTGACTTTC
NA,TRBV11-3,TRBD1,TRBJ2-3,CASSSGQSTDTQYF,TGTGCCAGCAGCTCGGGACAGAGCACAGATACGCAGTATTTT
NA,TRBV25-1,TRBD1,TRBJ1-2,CASSEYKGAGYGYTF,TGTGCCAGCAGTGAATACAAGGGGGCGGGCTATGGCTACACCTTC
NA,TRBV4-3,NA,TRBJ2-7,CASSQDVWYEQYF,TGCGCCAGCAGCCAAGATGTCTGGTACGAGCAGTACTTC
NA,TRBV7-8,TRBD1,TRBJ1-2,CASSFRTGGGYGYTF,TGTGCCAGCAGCTTTAGGACAGGGGGGGGCTATGGCTACACCTTC
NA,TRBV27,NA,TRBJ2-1,CASSLRGRGGSYNEQFF,TGTGCCAGCAGTTTACGGGGGAGAGGGGGCTCCTACAATGAGCAGTTCTTC
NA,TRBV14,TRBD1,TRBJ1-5,CASSRDRGHCNQPQHF,TGTGCCAGCAGCCGAGACAGGGGGCATTGCAATCAGCCCCAGCATTTT
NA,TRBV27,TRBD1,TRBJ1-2,CASSPTSTGLLYGYTF,TGTGCCAGCAGTCCAACTTCGACAGGGCTGCTCTATGGCTACACCTTC
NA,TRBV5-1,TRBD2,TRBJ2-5,CASSPWTSGNQETQYF,TGCGCCAGCAGCCCGTGGACTAGCGGGAACCAAGAGACCCAGTACTTC
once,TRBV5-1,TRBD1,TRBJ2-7,CASSTGTGYYEQYF,TGCGCCAGCAGCACCGGGACAGGGTACTACGAGCAGTACTTC
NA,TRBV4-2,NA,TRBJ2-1,CASSQDQVANEQFF,TGTGCCAGCAGCCAAGATCAGGTAGCGAATGAGCAGTTCTTC
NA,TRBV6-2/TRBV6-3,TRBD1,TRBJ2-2,CASSYQGAPGELFF,TGTGCCAGCAGCTATCAGGGGGCGCCCGGGGAGCTGTTTTTT
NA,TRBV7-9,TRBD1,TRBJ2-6,CASGTGGSGANVLTF,TGTGCCAGTGGGACAGGCGGGTCCGGGGCCAACGTCCTGACTTTC
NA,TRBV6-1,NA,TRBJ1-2,CASSDPGGPNYGYTF,TGTGCCAGCAGTGACCCGGGGGGGCCTAACTATGGCTACACCTTC
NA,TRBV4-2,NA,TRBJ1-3,CASSQTTSSGNTIYF,TGTGCCAGCAGCCAAACAACGAGCTCTGGAAACACCATATATTTT
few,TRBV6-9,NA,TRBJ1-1,CASSSWMGNTEAFF,TGTGCCAGCAGTTCTTGGATGGGGAACACTGAAGCTTTCTTT
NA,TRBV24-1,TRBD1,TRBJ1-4,CATSDSQTGENEKLFF,TGTGCCACCAGTGATTCTCAGACAGGGGAAAATGAAAAACTGTTTTTT
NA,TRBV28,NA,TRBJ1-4,CASSLLPANEKLFF,TGTGCCAGCAGTTTGCTTCCAGCAAATGAAAAACTGTTTTTT
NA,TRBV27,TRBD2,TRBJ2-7,CASSPGVSGSHRDEQYF,TGTGCCAGCAGTCCTGGAGTTAGCGGGAGTCATCGGGACGAGCAGTACTTC
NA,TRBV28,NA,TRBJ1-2,CASSLGGIYGYTF,TGTGCCAGCAGTTTAGGGGGTATCTATGGCTACACCTTC
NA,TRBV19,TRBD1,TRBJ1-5,CASSARGPQPQHF,TGTGCCAGTAGTGCCAGGGGGCCGCAGCCCCAGCATTTT
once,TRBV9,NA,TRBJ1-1,CASSVDAATEAFF,TGTGCCAGCAGCGTAGATGCGGCCACTGAAGCTTTCTTT
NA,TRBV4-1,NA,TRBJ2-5,CASSPTAQETQYF,TGCGCCAGCAGCCCGACAGCCCAAGAGACCCAGTACTTC
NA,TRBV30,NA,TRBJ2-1,CAWSLGDNEQFF,TGTGCCTGGAGTCTAGGGGACAATGAGCAGTTCTTC
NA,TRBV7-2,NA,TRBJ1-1,CASSSQGSDTEAFF,TGTGCCAGCAGCTCCCAGGGGTCGGACACTGAAGCTTTCTTT
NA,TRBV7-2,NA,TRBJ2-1,CASSLDYYNEQFF,TGTGCCAGCAGCTTAGATTATTACAATGAGCAGTTCTTC
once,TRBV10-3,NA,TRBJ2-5,CAISEHSQETQYF,TGTGCCATCAGTGAACACTCCCAAGAGACCCAGTACTTC
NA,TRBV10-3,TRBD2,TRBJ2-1,CAIAGLAGGSSYNEQFF,TGTGCCATAGCGGGGCTAGCGGGAGGGAGCTCCTACAATGAGCAGTTCTTC
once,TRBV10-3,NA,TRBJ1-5,CAIRDSSNQPQHF,TGTGCCATCAGGGACAGTAGCAATCAGCCCCAGCATTTT